This TCR beta chain was found in a study of blood T cells in healthy people across ages (dated by TCRdb to the mid-2010s). Background for the entire study: In model experiments, template switching captured roughly one uniquely barcoded TCR beta cDNA molecule for every two T cells. For two donors (one aged 18 to 29 and one aged 80 or older), the study analyzed two additional independent replicas of 1 million unique cDNA reads from the same blood draw. Age-related changes in TCR beta repertoire diversity were measured in the study by deep sequencing normalized with unique cDNA molecular identifiers. To avoid experimental bias, donors of different ages were spread randomly across the sequencing lanes. The donors were divided into four age groups: young (average around 15 years), middle-aged (roughly 40), aged (about 61) and long-lived (roughly 82).

Systemically healthy Caucasian individuals from Russia, around 39 in total and aged about 6 to 95 years, were included as donors. Each donor gave approximately 10 milliliters of peripheral blood, collected into EDTA-treated Vacutainer tubes. Ficoll-Paque density-gradient centrifugation was used to isolate PBMCs, with at least 6 million obtained per sample. Trizol reagent was used to extract total RNA from the PBMCs, yielding at least 5 micrograms per sample. Naive CD45RAhigh/CD27high T cell percentages were measured by flow cytometry on a PBMC aliquot from every donor. Libraries were constructed by 5' RACE. The listed sequencing device is Illumina HiSeq 2500. A second about 7 to 11 cycle PCR used a sample-barcoded 5' primer and a J-beta primer mix. Each TCR beta cDNA molecule received a unique molecular identifier from a template-switch 5' adaptor carrying 12 random nucleotides. Each sample yielded at least 2.5 million CDR3-containing paired-end reads. All of the RNA was converted into first-strand cDNA using the Mint cDNA synthesis kit, with a TRBC-specific oligonucleotide serving as the primer. Following uracil-DNA glycosylase treatment, a first 18-cycle PCR with universal primers M1SS and BC2_uni_R was performed on all cDNA. The study's own analysis went as follows. Each sample was normalized by randomly selecting 1 million high-quality reads, each carrying a distinct molecular identifier. Instead of being binned into consensus sequences, reads with shared molecular identifiers were discarded. MiTCR, run with a Q25 quality threshold and the strictest error-elimination algorithm, handled CDR3 identification, clonotype clustering and error correction. A nonparametric unseen species model using Euler transformation provided a lower-bound estimate of total TCR beta diversity. The public reads were reprocessed in TCRdb via fastp at Q25 and MiXCR, keeping in-frame beta chains. Duplicate CDR3 protein sequences are folded into a single record with the most common DNA and genes. What appears here as the V and J calls and clone size reflects TCRdb's work, not the paper's. The table for this sample lists over 1,500,000 distinct CDR3 sequences; roughly 52% of them were counted only once. Jointly, the top ten make up over 2% of the sample.

The CDR3 starts with the cysteine, ends with the phenylalanine, and has 15 residues. Kept here is only the CDR3 DNA, which spans 45 bases and is read in frame from base 1. V is trimmed back by 5 bases and J by 3 bases, and the junction contains 9 bases that no gene match accounts for. The germline V gene (reference sequence) specifies SEHNR as CDR1 and FQNEAQ as CDR2. As regards this clonotype: This receptor's antigen is unknown. Base qualities are not recorded, but no much larger clone differs from it by a single base.

What the work shows at the level of the full study, not this receptor alone: Conclusive comparison of naive and antigen-experienced compartments was prevented by the profiling of bulk unsorted PBMCs. The percentage of naive T cells measured by flow cytometry correlated strongly with observed TCR beta diversity. Estimates of total diversity from one million sequenced T cells were regarded as lower bounds and underestimates. Compared with the aged group, the long-lived group had more naive CD4+ T cells, fewer expanded clones and increased TCR diversity, suggesting age selection. Because donor CMV infection status was unknown, age-related changes in expanded clonotypes were potentially confounded. Observed TCR beta diversity per million T cells fell roughly linearly with age, and a significant reduction was already apparent by age around 40.

The sample was blood. This chain joins TRBV7-9 to TRBJ1-2, with 7 bases aligning to TRBD1. The sequence derives from a woman in her 40s in good health. The nucleotides read TGTGCCAGCAGCCTCCCGTTTCAGGGGGACTATGGCTACACCTTC. It translates to CASSLPFQGDYGYTF.